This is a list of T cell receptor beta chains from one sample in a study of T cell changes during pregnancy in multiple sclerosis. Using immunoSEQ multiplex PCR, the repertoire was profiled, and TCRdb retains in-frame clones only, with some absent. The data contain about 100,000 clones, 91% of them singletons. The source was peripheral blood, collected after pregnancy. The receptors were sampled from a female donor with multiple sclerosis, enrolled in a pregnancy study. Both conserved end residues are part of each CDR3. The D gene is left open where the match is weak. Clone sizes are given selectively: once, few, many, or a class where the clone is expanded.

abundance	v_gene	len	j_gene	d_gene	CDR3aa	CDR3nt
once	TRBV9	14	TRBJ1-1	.	CASSRLEGVSEAFF	TGTGCCAGCAGCCGGCTCGAGGGAGTATCTGAAGCTTTCTTT
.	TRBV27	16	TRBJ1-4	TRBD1	CASREAGTATNEKLFF	TGTGCCAGCAGAGAAGCCGGGACAGCAACTAATGAAAAACTGTTTTTT
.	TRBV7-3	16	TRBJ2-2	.	CASSLLGAANTGELFF	TGTGCCAGCAGCTTACTGGGGGCGGCCAACACCGGGGAGCTGTTTTTT
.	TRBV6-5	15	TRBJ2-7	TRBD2	CASSPGLAGVYEQYF	TGTGCCAGCAGCCCGGGACTAGCGGGGGTCTACGAGCAGTACTTC
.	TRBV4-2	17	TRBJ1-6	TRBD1	CASSQEVSRQGNSPLHF	TGTGCCAGCAGCCAAGAAGTTTCGAGACAGGGGAATTCACCCCTCCACTTT
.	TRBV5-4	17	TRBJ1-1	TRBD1	CASSRGGTGVMNTEAFF	TGTGCCAGCAGCCGGGGAGGTACAGGGGTCATGAACACTGAAGCTTTCTTT
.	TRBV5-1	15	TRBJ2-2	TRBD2	CASSSGLAGTQELFF	TGCGCCAGCAGCTCGGGACTAGCGGGGACTCAGGAGCTGTTTTTT
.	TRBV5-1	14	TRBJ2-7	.	CASSRTGSAYEQYF	TGCGCCAGCAGCAGAACAGGGAGTGCTTACGAGCAGTACTTC
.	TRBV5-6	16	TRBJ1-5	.	CASTPGGPASNQPQHF	TGTGCCAGCACCCCGGGGGGGCCAGCCTCCAATCAGCCCCAGCATTTT
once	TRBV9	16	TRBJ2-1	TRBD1	CASSEKQGAIYNEQFF	TGTGCCAGCAGCGAAAAACAGGGGGCTATCTACAATGAGCAGTTCTTC
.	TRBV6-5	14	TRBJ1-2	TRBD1	CASSLRTGSGGYTF	TGTGCCAGCAGTCTCCGGACAGGATCGGGCGGCTACACCTTC
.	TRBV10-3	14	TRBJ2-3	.	CAIMEQGAGDTQYF	TGTGCCATCATGGAACAGGGAGCCGGAGATACGCAGTATTTT
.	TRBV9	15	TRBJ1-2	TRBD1	CASSVQDRPGYGYTF	TGTGCCAGCAGCGTTCAGGACAGGCCCGGCTATGGCTACACCTTC
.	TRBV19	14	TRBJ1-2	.	CASSTHVAGYGYTF	TGTGCCAGTAGTACACACGTGGCGGGCTATGGCTACACCTTC
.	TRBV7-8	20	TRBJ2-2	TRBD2	CASSPDVRLAGGSNTGELFF	TGTGCCAGCAGCCCTGACGTCCGGCTAGCGGGGGGGTCGAACACCGGGGAGCTGTTTTTT
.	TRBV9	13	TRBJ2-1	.	CASSVGAGDEQFF	TGTGCCAGCAGCGTAGGAGCAGGGGATGAGCAGTTCTTC
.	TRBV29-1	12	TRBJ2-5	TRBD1	CSVGTVQETQYF	TGCAGCGTCGGGACAGTTCAAGAGACCCAGTACTTC
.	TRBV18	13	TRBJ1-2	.	CASSDRANYGYTF	TGTGCCAGCTCCGACAGAGCGAACTATGGCTACACCTTC
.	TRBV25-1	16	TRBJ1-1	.	CASSEYVGLGHTEAFF	TGTGCCAGCAGTGAATATGTAGGGCTGGGGCACACTGAAGCTTTCTTT
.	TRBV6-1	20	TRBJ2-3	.	CASSDDEGAGGWTSTDTQYF	TGTGCCAGCAGTGACGACGAGGGGGCGGGGGGTTGGACTAGCACAGATACGCAGTATTTT
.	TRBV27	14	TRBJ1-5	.	CASRARGPSQPQHF	TGTGCCAGCAGGGCCCGGGGTCCGAGTCAGCCCCAGCATTTT
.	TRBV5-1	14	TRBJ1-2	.	CASSLEAGAKGYTF	TGCGCCAGCAGCTTGGAGGCGGGGGCAAAGGGCTACACCTTC
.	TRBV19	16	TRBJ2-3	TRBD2	CASSVEAGGATDTQYF	TGTGCCAGTAGTGTCGAAGCGGGGGGGGCCACAGATACGCAGTATTTT
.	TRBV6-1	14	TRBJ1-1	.	CASSEASGGRSAFF	TGTGCCAGCAGTGAAGCTTCGGGGGGGCGGTCGGCTTTCTTT
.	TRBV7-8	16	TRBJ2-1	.	CASRPGWQGTHPEQFF	TGTGCCAGCAGACCGGGCTGGCAGGGGACCCATCCCGAGCAGTTCTTC
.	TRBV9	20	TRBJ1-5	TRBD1	CASSVATFRQGGESNQPQHF	TGTGCCAGCAGCGTAGCCACCTTCCGGCAGGGGGGAGAAAGCAATCAGCCCCAGCATTTT
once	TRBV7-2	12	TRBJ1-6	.	CASTSGPSPLHF	TGTGCCAGCACCTCCGGTCCTTCACCCCTCCACTTT
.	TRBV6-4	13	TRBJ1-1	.	CASSAERNTEAFF	TGTGCCAGCAGTGCCGAGAGGAACACTGAAGCTTTCTTT
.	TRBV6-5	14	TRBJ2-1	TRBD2	CASSTGGGGNEQFF	TGTGCCAGCTCGACGGGGGGGGGCGGGAATGAGCAGTTCTTC
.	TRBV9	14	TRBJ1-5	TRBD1	CASSVGQVHQPQHF	TGTGCCAGCAGCGTCGGACAGGTTCATCAGCCCCAGCATTTT
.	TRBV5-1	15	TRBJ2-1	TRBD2	CASSSGLAGSNEQFF	TGCGCCAGCAGCTCGGGACTAGCGGGGTCCAATGAGCAGTTCTTC
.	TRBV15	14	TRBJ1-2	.	CATTGQGANYGYTF	TGTGCCACCACCGGCCAAGGGGCTAACTATGGCTACACCTTC
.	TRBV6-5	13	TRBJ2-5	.	CASSRPGAQTQYF	TGTGCCAGCAGTAGACCAGGCGCCCAGACCCAGTACTTC
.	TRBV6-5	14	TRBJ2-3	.	CASSPSSGPDTQYF	TGTGCCAGCAGTCCATCGTCTGGCCCAGATACGCAGTATTTT